The clone carrying this T cell receptor beta chain was found many times. The antigen is unknown. The data originate from a study of T-cell reconstitution after alpha-beta-depleted transplantation in children. Study conclusions and caveats: At the one-year point after transplant, T-cell counts and TCRbeta diversity were found to come mostly from T cells that had been newly produced.

TCRbeta library construction was performed incorporating unique molecular identifiers. Each CDR3 protein gets one entry after TCRdb re-called the PCR reads with MiXCR. The sample consists of about 300,000 distinct CDR3 sequences, just over 7.5% of them appearing once. The source material was peripheral blood, sampled 360 days after TCRalphabeta/CD19-depleted stem cell transplant. The sequence was collected from a female patient aged 2-15 years who had a stem cell transplant for Fanconi anemia, so the T cells may come from the graft donor.

CDR3 DNA sequence: TGTGCCAGCAGCTGGGACGGCTCCTACAATGAGCAGTTCTTC. Amino acids: CASSWDGSYNEQFF. The rearrangement links TRBV7-9 to TRBJ2-1; the D call may be TRBD1 or TRBD2 (5 bases each). Germline-derived CDR1 and CDR2 are SEHNR and FQNEAQ (reference sequence). Trimming removed 4 bases from V and 0 bases from J, with 7 bases in between. There are 14 residues in the CDR3.